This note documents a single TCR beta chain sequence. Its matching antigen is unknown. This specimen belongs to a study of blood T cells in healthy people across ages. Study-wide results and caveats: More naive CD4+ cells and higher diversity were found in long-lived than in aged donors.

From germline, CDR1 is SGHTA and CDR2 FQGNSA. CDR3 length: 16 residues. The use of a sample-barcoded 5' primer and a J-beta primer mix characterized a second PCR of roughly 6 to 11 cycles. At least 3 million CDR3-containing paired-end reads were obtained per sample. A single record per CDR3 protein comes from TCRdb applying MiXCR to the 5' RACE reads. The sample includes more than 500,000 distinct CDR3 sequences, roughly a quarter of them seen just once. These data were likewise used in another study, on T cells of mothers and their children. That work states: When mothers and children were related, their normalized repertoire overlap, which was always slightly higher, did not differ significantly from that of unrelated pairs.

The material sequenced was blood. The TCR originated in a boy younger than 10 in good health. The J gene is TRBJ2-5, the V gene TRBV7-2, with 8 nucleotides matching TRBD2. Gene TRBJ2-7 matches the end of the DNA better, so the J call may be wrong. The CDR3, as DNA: TGTGCCAGCAGTTCCCGGGCACTAGCGGTGTCCTACGAGCAGTACTTC. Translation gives CASSSRALAVSYEQYF.